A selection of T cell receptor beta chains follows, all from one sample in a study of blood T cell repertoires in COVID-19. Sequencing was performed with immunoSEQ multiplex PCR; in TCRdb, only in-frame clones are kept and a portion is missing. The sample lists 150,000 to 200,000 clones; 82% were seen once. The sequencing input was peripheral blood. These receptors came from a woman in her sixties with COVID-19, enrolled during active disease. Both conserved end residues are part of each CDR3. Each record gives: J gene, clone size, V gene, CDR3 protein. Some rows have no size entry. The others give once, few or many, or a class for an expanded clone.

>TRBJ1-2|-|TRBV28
CASSPGDRLYYGYTF
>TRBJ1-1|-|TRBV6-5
CASSYRQGAGEAFF
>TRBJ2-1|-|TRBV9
CASSALPGGMYNEQFF
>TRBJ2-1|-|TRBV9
CASSVAPGLAGGEQFF
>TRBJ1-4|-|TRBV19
CASSMSGGVEKLFF
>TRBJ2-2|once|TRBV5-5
CASSFNAAPNTGELFF
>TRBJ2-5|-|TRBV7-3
CASSTTGPQETQYF
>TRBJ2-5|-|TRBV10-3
CAIRVDSGGAVGETQYF
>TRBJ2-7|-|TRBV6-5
CASFLDRGRSGEQYF
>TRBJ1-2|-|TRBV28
CASTLGASRGGGYTF